The sequence of this TCR beta chain was determined in a study of cytomegalovirus exposure and HLA in healthy donors. Background on the study: An early release of data contained about 85 million unique TCRs, which came from HLA-typed donors.

Germline V lookup: CDR1 SGHKS, CDR2 YYEKEE (reference sequence). After removal of 1 base from V and 7 bases from J, the junction contained 12 bases not matched to a gene. This CDR3 is built from 18 residues. About this clone itself: The target antigen is unknown.

The PCR contained 60 Vbeta and 13 Jbeta primers. Assay: immunoSEQ multiplex PCR; the TCRdb copy retains only in-frame clones and omits some. The repertoire holds under 300,000 clones, 80% to 85% seen once, with 8% in the top ten. Study results and caveats: Several of the most significant clusters were apparently associated with common viral pathogens in a later analysis.

Sequencing used PBMCs. The TCR sequence derives from a woman in her sixties or seventies in good health and CMV-seropositive. The rearrangement links TRBV5-5 to TRBJ2-2, with 11 positions matching TRBD1. The CDR3 bases are TGTGCCAGCAGCTTGATAAGGACAGGGGGCCGGGTAGGCGGGGAGCTGTTTTTT. This sequence encodes CASSLIRTGGRVGGELFF.